Below are 30 T cell receptor beta chains sequenced from a single sample in a study of radiation and T cells in renal cell carcinoma (dated by TCRdb to about 2020). The method was the immunoSEQ multiplex PCR assay. As stored in TCRdb, this immuneACCESS dataset retains in-frame rearrangements with V and J assigned. A fraction of the clones does not appear; measured against another copy, unresolved V genes explain less than half of the discrepancy, and the remainder lacks a known reason. This sample gives roughly 130,000 clones in total; 88% of them show up just once. The ten largest clonotypes hold approximately 6% of the sample. According to the study, the label for this sample's time point signals: blood 2 weeks post-SBRT. In light of the paper, this sample's treatment or condition label describes: 15 Gy SBRT to primary tumor, nephrectomy 4 weeks later. The starting material was blood, obtained from a patient whose treatment included radiotherapy and nephrectomy. The receptors here all came from a woman in her 70s with renal cell carcinoma.

The chain uses TRBV2 and TRBJ2-1; 11 nucleotides line up with TRBD1. V lost 6 bases and J lost 9; bases outside the gene matches: 1. The germline V gene has CDR1 SNHLY and CDR2 FYNNEI. The CDR3 is made up of 12 amino acids. DNA of the CDR3: TGTGCCAGCAGAGGGACAGGGGGTGAGCAGTTCTTC. Translation gives CASRGTGGEQFF.

This chain connects TRBV5-1 to TRBJ2-5; the match to TRBD2 covers 13 bases. CDR1 SGHRS and CDR2 YFSETQ come from the germline V gene. V shed 2 bases, J shed 5 bases, and the junction held 6 bases outside the gene matches. The CDR3 extends over 16 amino acids. DNA for the CDR3: TGCGCCAGCAGCTTAACTAGCGGGGGGGCCGTGGAGACCCAGTACTTC. Translation: CASSLTSGGAVETQYF.

The chain employs TRBV11-3 and TRBJ2-7; D gene uncertain. The V gene's germline CDR1 is SGHNT and CDR2 YENEEA. Between the trimmed V and J ends, which lost 5 bases and 0 bases, there was a span of 14 bases. The CDR3 runs to 15 residues. CDR3 sequence reads: CASSPYRLISYEQYF. The CDR3 DNA reads as TGTGCCAGCAGCCCTTACCGGTTAATCTCCTACGAGCAGTACTTC.

The V and J genes are TRBV14 and TRBJ2-2; D is unresolved. Germline CDR1 and CDR2: SGHDN and FVKESK. CDR3 size: 14 residues. V dropped 3 bases and J dropped 3 bases, with 8 bases sitting between them. CDR3 loop: CASSHESYTGELFF. The CDR3 DNA is TGTGCCAGCAGCCATGAAAGTTACACCGGGGAGCTGTTTTTT.

This clone was seen just once. The gene calls are TRBV7-2 and TRBJ1-6; TRBD1 agrees at 7 bases. Germline trimming cut 1 base from V and 9 bases from J; bases unmatched to any gene: 6. This CDR3 spans 15 amino acids. Germline loops: CDR1 SGHTA, CDR2 FQGNSA. CDR3 in DNA: TGTGCCAGCAGCTTAGTCAAGGGGGCTATTTCACCCCTCCACTTT. As protein: CASSLVKGAISPLHF.

The CDR3 reads CASSEAPPGQGNYEQYF. In DNA form, the CDR3 reads TGTGCCAGCAGTGAAGCGCCTCCGGGACAGGGGAACTACGAGCAGTACTTC. The chain recombines TRBV6-1 with TRBJ2-7; 10 nucleotides agree with TRBD1. The CDR3 covers 17 residues. Germline lookup yields CDR1 MNHNS and CDR2 SASEGT. V gave up 0 bases and J gave up 3 bases; unmatched junction bases: 8.

The chain recombines TRBV28 with TRBJ1-6; tentative D call: TRBD1 (5 bases). The germline gives CDR1 MDHEN, CDR2 SYDVKM. This CDR3 region has 16 residues. V lost 2 bases and J lost 4, with 12 bases in between. The CDR3 region is CASSLPPGGYNSPLHF. CDR3 DNA sequence: TGTGCCAGCAGTTTACCTCCCGGGGGGTATAATTCACCCCTCCACTTT.

This clone has a single count. The rearrangement joins TRBV11-3 to TRBJ2-5, with D hard to call. V lost 1 base and J lost 5, with 8 bases in between. This CDR3 is built from 13 residues. Germline-derived CDR1 and CDR2 are SGHNT and YENEEA. CDR3 loop: CASSLGQQETQYF. The CDR3 bases are TGTGCCAGCAGCTTAGGCCAGCAGGAGACCCAGTACTTC.

This sequence joins TRBV6-1 and TRBJ2-1; D unresolved. CDR1 is MNHNS and CDR2 is SASEGT in the germline V gene. V lost 3 bases and J 7 bases, leaving 7 bases between the germline ends. The CDR3 extends over 12 amino acids. The CDR3 DNA reads TGTGCCAGCAGTGATCTCCTGAATGAGCAGTTCTTC. Translating it yields CASSDLLNEQFF.

The chain carries TRBV27 and TRBJ1-6, with TRBD1 matching 9 bases. V shed 6 bases, J shed 10 bases, and the junction held 7 bases outside the gene matches. The CDR3 length is 14 residues. Germline-derived CDR1 and CDR2 are MNHEY and SMNVEV (reference sequence). The DNA of the CDR3 is TGTGCCAGCAGGCACAGGGGGCAAAACTCACCCCTCCACTTT. Its protein product is CASRHRGQNSPLHF.

The genes are TRBV5-4 and TRBJ2-1, with 11 bases that match TRBD2. CDR1 and CDR2 (germline): SGHNT, YYREEE (reference sequence). The CDR3 extends over 15 amino acids. J gave up 1 base and V 5 bases, and 2 bases lay outside the gene matches. The CDR3 region has the DNA TGTGCCAGCAGACTAGCGGGGGCTTCCTACAATGAGCAGTTCTTC. Encoded protein: CASRLAGASYNEQFF. Filled out from reference TRBV5-4 and TRBJ2-1, the complete variable domain reads ETGVTQSPTHLIKTRGQQVTLRCSSQSGHNTVSWYQQALGQGPQFIFQYYREEENGRGNFPPRFSGLQFPNYSSELNVNALELDDSALYLCASRLAGASYNEQFFGPGTRLTVL.

There are a few counts of this clone. The V gene is TRBV28, the J gene TRBJ1-6; D uncertain. Between the trimmed V and J ends, which lost 4 bases and 10 bases, there was a span of 5 bases. CDR1 and CDR2 (germline): MDHEN, SYDVKM. This CDR3 has 11 residues. The CDR3 sequence is CASSSRSPLHF. CDR3 sequence (DNA): TGTGCCAGCAGTTCAAGGTCACCCCTCCACTTT.

The chain combines TRBV6-5 with TRBJ2-5; D is perhaps TRBD1 (6 bases). The DNA end is more similar to TRBJ2-7, so the J call may be wrong. The CDR3 extends over 14 amino acids. Germline-derived CDR1 and CDR2 are MNHEY and SVGAGI. This CDR3 reads CASSYGSGAYEQYF. As DNA, the CDR3 is TGTGCCAGCAGTTACGGTTCAGGGGCCTACGAGCAGTACTTC.

This chain connects TRBV5-1 to TRBJ2-3; no clear D. The CDR3 consists of 11 residues. V lost 4 bases, J lost 3 bases, and 3 bases lay in between. Germline-derived CDR1 and CDR2 are SGHRS and YFSETQ. CDR3 in amino acids: CASSETDTQYF. CDR3 nucleotides: TGCGCCAGCAGCGAGACAGATACGCAGTATTTT.

The chain is built from TRBV7-9 and TRBJ1-1, with D possibly being TRBD1 (5 bases). V was cut by 5 bases and J by 5 bases, with 18 bases left in between. Germline-derived CDR1 and CDR2 are SEHNR and FQNEAQ (reference sequence). This CDR3 has 15 amino acids. The CDR3 here is CASSPPGGVTTEAFF. The CDR3 DNA sequence: TGTGCCAGCAGCCCGCCCGGGGGAGTCACGACTGAAGCTTTCTTT.

This clone was seen a few times. The CDR3: CAWSRDTEAFF. The CDR3 DNA reads as TGTGCCTGGTCCCGCGACACTGAAGCTTTCTTT. This chain connects TRBV30 to TRBJ1-1; D ambiguous. Germline CDR1 and CDR2: GTSNPN and SVGIG (reference sequence). The CDR3 spans 11 residues. V lost 5 bases, J lost 3 bases, and 7 bases lay in between.

The V gene is TRBV30, the J gene TRBJ1-1; a possible D gene is TRBD1 (5 bases). The CDR3 has 14 amino acids. Per germline, CDR1 GTSNPN and CDR2 SVGIG (reference sequence). V dropped 0 bases and J dropped 5 bases, with 13 bases sitting between them. The CDR3 sequence is CAWSVRGWGTEAFF. For the CDR3, the DNA is TGTGCCTGGAGTGTACGGGGGTGGGGAACTGAAGCTTTCTTT.

The chain uses TRBV7-3 and TRBJ2-3; tentatively, D is TRBD2 (6 bases). The germline V gene has CDR1 SGHTA and CDR2 FQGTGA. V gave up 4 bases and J gave up 0 bases, with 11 bases separating them. The CDR3 is 15 amino acids. CDR3 sequence reads: CASSSTGTSTDTQYF. Here the CDR3 DNA reads TGTGCCAGCAGCTCAACCGGGACTAGCACAGATACGCAGTATTTT.

The V and J genes are TRBV18 and TRBJ1-2, with 9 bases aligning to TRBD1. Per germline, CDR1 KGHSH and CDR2 LQKENI. The trim removed 6 bases at V and 7 bases at J, leaving 12 bases unmatched. The CDR3 length is 15 residues. CDR3 residues: CASSLLGQGSRGYTF. CDR3 coding DNA: TGTGCCAGCTCCCTACTGGGACAGGGTTCACGTGGCTACACCTTC.

The chain combines TRBV18 with TRBJ2-7; D may be TRBD2 (5 bases). This CDR3 has 14 residues. Germline lookup yields CDR1 KGHSH and CDR2 LQKENI. V was clipped by 6 bases and J by 1 base, with 13 bases between them. CDR3 nucleotides: TGTGCCAGCTCTTCATCCGGGGTTTCCTACGAGCAGTACTTC. This gives the protein CASSSSGVSYEQYF.

This rearrangement joins TRBV4-1 to TRBJ1-3; unclear D gene. The CDR3 runs 15 residues. Germline CDR1 is MGHRA and CDR2 is YSYEKL. Trimming removed 0 bases at V and 3 bases at J, with 9 bases between. The CDR3 DNA reads as TGCGCCAGCAGCCAAGAACGAGGGTTTGGAAACACCATATATTTT. The encoded protein is CASSQERGFGNTIYF.

About this clone: This may be a read error, as it is one base from a much larger clone. This likely comes from a read error, as the CDR3 has no conserved phenylalanine or tryptophan at its end. The J gene is TRBJ1-1, the V gene TRBV6-5; D ambiguous. Germline V gene data show CDR1 as MNHEY and CDR2 as SVGAGI. Trimming took 2 bases from V and 6 from J, leaving 10 bases between them. The length of the CDR3 is 13 residues. As DNA, the CDR3 is TGTGCCAGCAGTTACGACGGTGTGGCTGAAGCTTTCTCT. Residues: CASSYDGVAEAFS.

The V call is TRBV15, the J call TRBJ1-1; D is unclear. The CDR3 covers 17 residues. V was clipped by 0 bases and J by 1 base, with 15 bases between them. Germline assignment: CDR1 LNHNV and CDR2 YYDKDF (reference sequence). The CDR3 DNA follows: TGTGCCACCAGCAGAGATCCGGGTCGAAGCCAGAACACTGAAGCTTTCTTT. Protein: CATSRDPGRSQNTEAFF.

The chain links TRBV19 to TRBJ2-1; 8 bases match TRBD2. The length of the CDR3 is 14 residues. J gave up 8 bases and V 7 bases, and 10 bases lay outside the gene matches. CDR1 and CDR2 from the germline V gene are LNHDA and SQIVND (reference sequence). The CDR3 sequence: CASTLTGTRDEQFF. Here the CDR3 DNA reads TGTGCCAGTACTCTCACCGGGACTAGAGATGAGCAGTTCTTC. The full variable domain, its missing parts supplied by reference TRBV19 and TRBJ2-1, is DGGITQSPKYLFRKEGQNVTLSCEQNLNHDAMYWYRQDPGQGLRLIYYSQIVNDFQKGDIAEGYSVSREKKESFPLTVTSAQKNPTAFYLCASTLTGTRDEQFFGPGTRLTVL.

The chain combines TRBV28 with TRBJ2-5; 13 bases align to TRBD2. This CDR3 region has 17 residues. The V gene's germline CDR1 is MDHEN and CDR2 SYDVKM. J lost 5 bases, V lost 5 bases, and 11 bases had no gene match. DNA for the CDR3: TGTGCCAGCAGTCCCCTAAGGACTAGCGGGGGCGGTGAGACCCAGTACTTC. It codes for CASSPLRTSGGGETQYF.

The J gene is TRBJ1-1, the V gene TRBV5-4, with D unclear. This CDR3 has 13 residues. From germline, CDR1 is SGHNT and CDR2 YYREEE (reference sequence). V was pared by 4 bases and J by 4 bases, with 11 bases between. The CDR3 region is CASSIGRFTEAFF. For the CDR3, the DNA is TGTGCCAGCAGCATCGGACGATTCACTGAAGCTTTCTTT.

This clone has just a few counts. V usage is TRBV10-3 and J usage is TRBJ2-5; TRBD1 matches 7 bases. V lost 6 bases to trimming and J lost 3 bases; unmatched junction nucleotides: 1. The CDR3 totals 12 residues. Germline V gives CDR1 ENHRY, CDR2 SYGVKD. The CDR3 spells CAISGTEETQYF. For the CDR3, the DNA is TGTGCCATCAGCGGGACAGAAGAGACCCAGTACTTC.

The chain is built from TRBV28 and TRBJ2-6, with a tentative D call TRBD1 (5 bases). The CDR3 consists of 17 residues. V was trimmed by 3 bases and J by 1 base, leaving 13 bases between them. Germline CDR1 reads MDHEN; CDR2 reads SYDVKM. CDR3 sequence: CASSFWTSGSGANVLTF. In DNA form, the CDR3 reads TGTGCCAGCAGTTTCTGGACAAGTGGGTCTGGGGCCAACGTCCTGACTTTC.

The rearrangement links TRBV2 to TRBJ1-5, with 7 bases fitting TRBD1. The CDR3 runs to 17 residues. Per germline, CDR1 SNHLY and CDR2 FYNNEI. J gave up 3 bases and V 0 bases, and 8 bases lay outside the gene matches. CDR3: CASSEAMAGGFNQPQHF. The DNA for the CDR3 is TGTGCCAGCAGTGAAGCAATGGCAGGGGGTTTCAATCAGCCCCAGCATTTT.

This chain connects TRBV6-6 to TRBJ1-2; unclear D gene. This CDR3 has 13 amino acids. Between the trimmed V and J ends, which lost 5 bases and 4 bases, there was a span of 11 bases. Germline CDR1 and CDR2: MNHNY and SVGAGI (reference sequence). As DNA, the CDR3 is TGTGCCAGCAGTCAGAGGCGATTCTATGGCTACACCTTC. This sequence encodes CASSQRRFYGYTF.